The 11 T cell receptor beta chains listed next were all sequenced from one sample in a study of blood T cell repertoires in COVID-19. TCRdb keeps only in-frame clones here, not all; method: immunoSEQ multiplex PCR. The sample lists about 80,000 clones, 75% to 90% occurring once. The sample consisted of peripheral blood. The receptors here all came from a man aged 65 to 85 with active or convalescent COVID-19.

The V and J genes are TRBV2 and TRBJ2-1, with 7 bases that match TRBD1. The V and J ends lost 6 bases and 2 bases, in that order; junction bases with no gene match: 7. Germline loops: CDR1 SNHLY, CDR2 FYNNEI. The CDR3 sequence is 15 residues long. CDR3 loop: CASRPTGVTYNEQFF. CDR3 DNA sequence: TGTGCCAGCAGACCAACAGGGGTCACCTACAATGAGCAGTTCTTC.

The J gene is TRBJ2-2, the V gene TRBV11-2; D may be TRBD2 (6 bases). V was shortened by 3 bases and J by 6 bases, with 11 bases between the two germline ends. This CDR3 spans 14 amino acids. CDR1 is SGHAT and CDR2 is FQNNGV in the germline V gene. CDR3 in amino acids: CASSLGPSAGELFF. CDR3 coding DNA: TGTGCCAGCAGCTTGGGGCCTAGCGCCGGGGAGCTGTTTTTT.

This chain links TRBV7-2 with TRBJ1-6; D ambiguous. Germline CDR1 SGHTA, CDR2 FQGNSA. The CDR3 consists of 14 residues. Trimming stripped 0 bases from V and 13 bases from J, with 13 bases between. CDR3 in amino acids: CASSLASSVGPLHF. The CDR3 DNA reads as TGTGCCAGCAGCTTAGCGTCCTCCGTCGGGCCCCTCCACTTT.

This chain links TRBV6-1 with TRBJ1-2, with 7 bases that match TRBD1. The CDR3 covers 15 residues. V was pared by 3 bases and J by 2 bases, with 6 bases of the junction left unmatched. Germline CDR1 and CDR2: MNHNS and SASEGT. DNA of the CDR3: TGTGCCAGCAGTGAGGATACAGGGGTGAACTATGGCTACACCTTC. It specifies CASSEDTGVNYGYTF.

The rearrangement links TRBV28 to TRBJ1-2; a weak D match, TRBD1 (5 bases). The CDR3 is 15 amino acids. Germline V lookup: CDR1 MDHEN, CDR2 SYDVKM. V lost 7 bases and J lost 4, with 19 bases in between. The CDR3 DNA reads as TGTGCCAGCACCTACCGGGACTTAGGACGCTATGGCTACACCTTC. Amino acids: CASTYRDLGRYGYTF.

The chain combines TRBV14 with TRBJ2-7; 10 nucleotides line up with TRBD1. CDR3 length equals 15 residues. V lost 6 bases to trimming and J lost 4 bases; unmatched junction nucleotides: 9. Germline-derived CDR1 and CDR2 are SGHDN and FVKESK. The CDR3: CASSRYRQGAYEQYF. CDR3 sequence (DNA): TGTGCCAGCAGTCGCTATCGACAGGGGGCTTACGAGCAGTACTTC.

The chain combines TRBV30 with TRBJ1-6; 8 bases line up with TRBD1. The CDR3 length is 14 residues. Per the germline V gene, CDR1 is GTSNPN and CDR2 is SVGIG (reference sequence). Trimming removed 3 bases from V and 2 bases from J; junction bases left unmatched: 0. CDR3 sequence reads: CAWRQGAYNSPLHF. The CDR3 nucleotides read TGTGCCTGGAGACAGGGGGCCTATAATTCACCCCTCCACTTT.

The sample holds one count of this clone. The chain couples TRBV5-1 to TRBJ2-3, with D perhaps TRBD2 (7 bases). CDR3 length: 16 amino acids. Germline-derived CDR1 and CDR2 are SGHRS and YFSETQ. The V gene lost 1 base and the J gene lost 4 bases, with 16 bases spanning the gap. This CDR3 reads CASSLPRREGADTQYF. Here the CDR3 DNA reads TGCGCCAGCAGCTTGCCCCGAAGGGAGGGGGCAGATACGCAGTATTTT.

This chain joins TRBV27 and TRBJ1-5; D uncertain. The germline gives CDR1 MNHEY, CDR2 SMNVEV (reference sequence). The CDR3 runs to 15 residues. V dropped 9 bases and J dropped 0 bases, with 15 bases sitting between them. CDR3 loop: CASRTGLNSNQPQHF. The CDR3 nucleotides read TGTGCCAGTCGCACTGGACTTAATAGCAATCAGCCCCAGCATTTT.

The chain carries TRBV5-6 and TRBJ2-4; D perhaps matches TRBD1 (6 bases). CDR3 length: 17 amino acids. Trimming cost V 7 bases and J 0 bases, with 20 bases left between them. Germline V gives CDR1 SGHDT, CDR2 YYEEEE. CDR3 nucleotides: TGTGCCAGCGGAAGGACAACAGGGCGGGTAGCCAAAAACATTCAGTACTTC. Protein product: CASGRTTGRVAKNIQYF.

The rearrangement joins TRBV5-8 to TRBJ1-1; tentatively, D is TRBD1 (6 bases). Trimming left V 3 bases short and J 4 bases short, with 10 bases between. The CDR3 covers 13 residues. Germline-derived CDR1 and CDR2 are SGHTS and YDEGEE. In nucleotides, the CDR3 is TGTGCCAGCAGCTATTACAGGGCCACTGAAGCTTTCTTT. Translating it yields CASSYYRATEAFF.